What follows are 5 T cell receptor beta chains derived from one specimen sequenced in a study of CD8 T cells in ankylosing spondylitis. Their antigens are not known. TCRdb used MiXCR to reprocess the 5' RACE reads, holding one entry per CDR3 protein. The sample lists more than 300,000 distinct CDR3 sequences, approximately 8.2% occurring once. Points from the study as a whole: A motif of 7 to 9 highly homologous TCR beta variants was seen as apparently characteristic of ankylosing spondylitis blood.

The sample consisted of blood, either unsorted or a sorted T cell fraction (not recorded which). Receptors originate from a male donor with ankylosing spondylitis.

The gene calls are TRBV11-3 and TRBJ2-5; no firm D call. Germline V gives CDR1 SGHNT, CDR2 YENEEA. The CDR3 contains 14 residues. V lost 6 bases to trimming and J lost 5 bases, with 16 bases between them. The DNA for the CDR3 is TGTGCCAGCAGTCAGGACGGAACAAGGGAGACCCAGTACTTC. This encodes CASSQDGTRETQYF.

This clonotype was counted only a few times. The V and J genes are TRBV24-1 and TRBJ2-1; 7 nucleotides match TRBD2. CDR1 and CDR2 (germline): KGHDR, SFDVKD. The CDR3 sequence is 18 residues long. V gave up 5 bases and J gave up 5 bases; unmatched junction bases: 17. The CDR3 bases are TGTGCCACCAGTGCCGGGAGGAGTTTCGGCGGACCAGACAATGAGCAGTTCTTC. Amino acids: CATSAGRSFGGPDNEQFF.

The chain links TRBV14 to TRBJ2-7; 7 nucleotides agree with TRBD2. CDR3 length: 16 amino acids. V trimming: 4 bases; J trimming: 3 bases; junction bases outside the gene matches: 12. The germline CDR1 and CDR2 sequences are SGHDN and FVKESK. CDR3 in amino acids: CASSLQEKRGGYEQYF. The DNA for the CDR3 is TGTGCCAGCAGCCTTCAAGAGAAGCGCGGGGGCTACGAGCAGTACTTC.

This clonotype was seen repeatedly, ten times or more. This chain joins TRBV29-1 and TRBJ2-1, with D unresolved. The CDR3 is made up of 13 amino acids. From germline, CDR1 is SQVTM and CDR2 ANQGSEA. V was trimmed by 3 bases and J by 11 bases, leaving 17 bases between them. CDR3 region: CSVDGPIETKQFF. In DNA, the CDR3 is TGCAGCGTTGATGGCCCTATTGAGACAAAGCAGTTCTTC.

This clonotype appeared many times. J is TRBJ2-3 and V is TRBV5-1, with TRBD2 identical over 15 bases. The CDR3 contains 16 residues. Germline V gene lookup returns CDR1 SGHRS and CDR2 YFSETQ. The V gene end was trimmed by 1 base and the J gene end by 8 bases; junction bases not matched to a gene: 5. This CDR3 reads CASSLTSGLAGGTQYF. In nucleotides, the CDR3 is TGCGCCAGCAGCTTGACCTCGGGACTAGCGGGAGGTACGCAGTATTTT. Full variable domain (rest looked up from reference TRBV5-1 and TRBJ2-3): KAGVTQTPRYLIKTRGQQVTLSCSPISGHRSVSWYQQTPGQGLQFLFEYFSETQRNKGNFPGRFSGRQFSNSRSEMNVSTLELGDSALYLCASSLTSGLAGGTQYFGPGTRLTVL.